The rows below give T cell receptor beta chains drawn from one sample of a study of T-cell memory formation after mild COVID-19. TCRdb re-called the 5' RACE reads with MiXCR, one entry per CDR3 protein. The data contain 250,000 to 300,000 distinct CDR3 sequences, around 15% of them singletons. The sequenced material came from PBMCs or a T cell subset sorted from them (not recorded which). The origin of the receptors is a man aged 18 to 29 who had mild COVID-19 (a few samples of this study predate the infection). Cell type and time point are not known. CDR3s include the opening cysteine and the closing phenylalanine or tryptophan. The D gene is left open where the match is weak. Clone size is given for some rows only: seen once, a few or many times, or a class if the clone is expanded.

TRBJ2-1,TRBV7-2,NA,NA,TGTGCCAGCAGCTTTAGCGGTTACCCCAATGAGCAGTTCTTC,CASSFSGYPNEQFF
TRBJ1-3,TRBV5-1,NA,TRBD1,TGCGCCAGCAGCTTGGGGCTCAGGGGGCCCTCTGGAAACACCATATATTTT,CASSLGLRGPSGNTIYF
TRBJ2-5,TRBV6-5,few,TRBD1,TGTGCCAGCAGTTACGGGGGTACAGGGGCTGCAGAGACCCAGTACTTC,CASSYGGTGAAETQYF
TRBJ1-5,TRBV30,few,NA,TGTGCCTGGAGGGCGGCCGAGAATCAGCCCCAGCATTTT,CAWRAAENQPQHF
TRBJ2-7,TRBV14,NA,TRBD2,TGTGCCAGCAGCCAGAGGACTAGCGGGATTCGTGACGAGCAGTACTTC,CASSQRTSGIRDEQYF
TRBJ1-6,TRBV7-2,few,TRBD1,TGTGCCAGCAGCTTAGAACAGGGGCTACCCCTCCACTTT,CASSLEQGLPLHF
TRBJ2-1,TRBV20-1,few,NA,TGCAGTGCTAGAGATCTTACTGGAACCTACAATGAGCAGTTCTTC,CSARDLTGTYNEQFF
TRBJ2-7,TRBV6-2/TRBV6-3,few,TRBD1,TGTGCCAGCAGTTCGGGGGACAGGGGCTACGAGCAGTACTTC,CASSSGDRGYEQYF
TRBJ1-2,TRBV5-1,NA,TRBD1,TGCGCCAGCAGCTTGGACAGGGGGCGCGGATATGGCTACACCTTC,CASSLDRGRGYGYTF
TRBJ2-5,TRBV7-6,NA,TRBD1,TGTGCCAGCACCCGACAGGGAAAAGAGACCCAGTACTTC,CASTRQGKETQYF
TRBJ1-2,TRBV7-6,few,NA,TGTGCCAGCAGCTTAGATACGTCAGGCTATGGCTACACCTTC,CASSLDTSGYGYTF
TRBJ2-1,TRBV5-1,few,NA,TGCGCCAGACTACAGGAACACCCCGGCTGCGAGCAGTTCTTC,CARLQEHPGCEQFF
TRBJ2-2,TRBV4-3,once,TRBD1,TGCGCCAGCAGCCAAGATCTGAGACAGGGTAACACCGGGGAGCTGTTTTTT,CASSQDLRQGNTGELFF
TRBJ2-1,TRBV18,NA,NA,TGTGCCAGCTCACCACCGGACTCCCTGATTTACAATGAGCAGTTCTTC,CASSPPDSLIYNEQFF
TRBJ1-6,TRBV6-5,NA,NA,TGTGCCAGCAGTTACTGGGGCAGGGGTAGAGCACCCCTCCACTTT,CASSYWGRGRAPLHF
TRBJ2-3,TRBV4-2,many,TRBD1,TGTGCCAGCAGCCAAGGGGGGGACAGGAGGTATTTT,CASSQGGDRRYF
TRBJ1-2,TRBV20-1,few,NA,TGCAGTGCTAGATCTCCCTTGTCTGTCCGGGGATGGGGCTACACCTTC,CSARSPLSVRGWGYTF
TRBJ2-5,TRBV10-3,NA,TRBD2,TGTGCCATCAGCCGAACTAGCGAGGAGACCCAGTACTTC,CAISRTSEETQYF
TRBJ1-1,TRBV27,few,NA,TGTGCCAGCAGTTCCTTCAGGGGATCCACTGAAGCTTTCTTT,CASSSFRGSTEAFF
TRBJ2-3,TRBV2,NA,NA,TGTGCCAGCAGTGACGGACAGACAGATACGCAGTATTTT,CASSDGQTDTQYF
TRBJ2-7,TRBV10-3,NA,NA,TGTGCCACCCACGAGCCGGGTAGGGGAAAGGAGCAGTACTTC,CATHEPGRGKEQYF
TRBJ2-3,TRBV5-1,many,NA,TGCGCCAGCAGCTTACCGGGAGCGTCTAGCACAGATACGCAGTATTTT,CASSLPGASSTDTQYF
TRBJ1-6,TRBV10-3,NA,TRBD1,TGTGCCATCAGTGATAGGGAACAGGGGAGTTCACCCCTCCACTTT,CAISDREQGSSPLHF
TRBJ2-7,TRBV5-1,many,NA,TGCGCCAGCAGCTTGGCATCAGGGAAGTACTTC,CASSLASGKYF
TRBJ1-5,TRBV7-2,NA,NA,TGTGCCAGCAGCTTAGGGGGATGGGGTCGTCAGCCCCAGCATTTT,CASSLGGWGRQPQHF
TRBJ2-7,TRBV4-2,NA,NA,TGTGCCAGCAGCCAGTTCAAGGGAGCCTACGAGCAGTACTTC,CASSQFKGAYEQYF
TRBJ2-6,TRBV4-2,few,TRBD1,TGTGCCAGCAGCCAGGGACAGGGACCCTCCTCTGGGGCCAACGTCCTGACTTTC,CASSQGQGPSSGANVLTF
TRBJ2-5,TRBV6-1,NA,NA,TGTGCCAGCAGTGAAATTAACATCGCTCAGACCCAGTACTTC,CASSEINIAQTQYF
TRBJ1-1,TRBV11-2,once,NA,TGTGCCAGCAGCTTAGCCAGCAATTTGAACACTGAAGCTTTCTTT,CASSLASNLNTEAFF
TRBJ2-3,TRBV7-2,NA,TRBD2,TGTGCCAGCAGCTTAGTAGGCGGGGGGGACACAGATACGCAGTATTTT,CASSLVGGGDTDTQYF
TRBJ1-6,TRBV3-1,few,NA,TGTGCCAGCAGCCCGCGACAGACCCTGAATTCACCCCTCCACTTT,CASSPRQTLNSPLHF
TRBJ2-2,TRBV6-5,NA,TRBD2,TGTGCCAGCAGTCGGGAGGGGACTAGCTCTCTGCCTGGGGACACCGGGGAGCTGTTTTTT,CASSREGTSSLPGDTGELFF
TRBJ2-3,TRBV11-2,NA,TRBD1,TGTGCCAGCAGCAAGACAGGGGATGGGGCAGATACGCAGTATTTT,CASSKTGDGADTQYF
TRBJ2-1,TRBV6-5,few,NA,TGTGCCAGCAGGGACGTGGGGGCGGGGGTGTACAATGAGCAGTTCTTC,CASRDVGAGVYNEQFF
TRBJ1-2,TRBV5-1,many,NA,TGCGCCAGCAGCTCTTCATACGGACAAGCTTTGAGTTATGGCTACACCTTC,CASSSSYGQALSYGYTF
TRBJ2-1,TRBV7-2,NA,NA,TGTGCCAGCAGCTTAGCGCCAGGGCCCCACGAGCAGTTCTTC,CASSLAPGPHEQFF
TRBJ1-6,TRBV4-3,many,NA,TGCGCCAGCAGCCAAGAAATCGGTTCACCCCTCCACTTT,CASSQEIGSPLHF
TRBJ2-3,TRBV6-1,few,NA,TGTGCCAGCAGGATGGGGGATTCTAGCACAGATACGCAGTATTTT,CASRMGDSSTDTQYF
TRBJ2-3,TRBV20-1,NA,NA,TGCAGTTCCCCACCCACGGGGAGCACAGATACGCAGTATTTT,CSSPPTGSTDTQYF
TRBJ2-3,TRBV7-7,NA,TRBD1,TGTGCCAGCAGCTTAGAAGGGACAGGGGGCCATACGCAGTATTTT,CASSLEGTGGHTQYF
TRBJ1-1,TRBV4-1,NA,NA,TGCGCCAGCAGCCGGACCGATTCAGGGAAGGGCGGCACTGAAGCTTTCTTT,CASSRTDSGKGGTEAFF
TRBJ2-5,TRBV20-1,few,NA,TGCAGTGCCCCCGAGGGGGGACAAGAGACCCAGTACTTC,CSAPEGGQETQYF
TRBJ1-2,TRBV7-2,many,NA,TGTGCCAGCAGCCCTGACGCATCATGGGGCTACACCTTC,CASSPDASWGYTF
TRBJ2-5,TRBV6-6,few,NA,TGTGCCAGCAGTTCCACGACCCGGCAAGAGACCCAGTACTTC,CASSSTTRQETQYF
TRBJ2-1,TRBV12-3/TRBV12-4,many,NA,TGTGCCAGCAGGCAGGGGCGCATCAATGAGCAGTTCTTC,CASRQGRINEQFF
TRBJ2-7,TRBV7-9,few,NA,TGTGCCAGCAGCCCCTTCCGAGGGCCGAGGCACGAGCAGTACTTC,CASSPFRGPRHEQYF
TRBJ2-5,TRBV5-8,NA,TRBD1,TGTGCCAGCCGACAGGGTGTGGGAGAGACCCAGTACTTC,CASRQGVGETQYF
TRBJ2-7,TRBV7-2,few,TRBD2,TGTGCCAGCAGTCAACTAGCGGGGGGCCACTCCTACGAGCAGTACTTC,CASSQLAGGHSYEQYF